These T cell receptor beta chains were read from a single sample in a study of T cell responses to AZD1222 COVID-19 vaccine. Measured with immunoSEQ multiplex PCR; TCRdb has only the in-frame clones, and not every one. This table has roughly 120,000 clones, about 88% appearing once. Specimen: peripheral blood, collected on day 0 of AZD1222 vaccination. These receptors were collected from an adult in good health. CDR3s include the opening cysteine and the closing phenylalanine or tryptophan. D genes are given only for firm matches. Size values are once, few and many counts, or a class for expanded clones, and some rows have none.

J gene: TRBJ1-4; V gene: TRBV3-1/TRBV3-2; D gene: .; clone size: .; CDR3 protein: CASSPPGVFVNEKLFF; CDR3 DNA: TGTGCCAGCAGCCCTCCAGGGGTTTTCGTTAATGAAAAACTGTTTTTT
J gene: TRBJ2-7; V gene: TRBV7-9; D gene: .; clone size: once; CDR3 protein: CASSFGVDEQYF; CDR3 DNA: TGTGCCAGCAGCTTTGGGGTTGACGAGCAGTACTTC
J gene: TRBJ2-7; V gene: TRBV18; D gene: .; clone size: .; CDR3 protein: CASLEGQSANEQYF; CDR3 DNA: TGTGCCAGCTTAGAAGGACAGAGCGCGAACGAGCAGTACTTC
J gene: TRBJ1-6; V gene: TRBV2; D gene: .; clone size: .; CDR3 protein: CASRALVSSYNSPLHF; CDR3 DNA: TGTGCCAGCAGGGCTCTCGTGAGCTCCTATAATTCACCCCTCCACTTT
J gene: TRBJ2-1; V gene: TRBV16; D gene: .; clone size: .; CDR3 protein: CASSQRGGGYNEQFF; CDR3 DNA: TGTGCCAGCAGCCAAAGGGGTGGCGGTTACAATGAGCAGTTCTTC
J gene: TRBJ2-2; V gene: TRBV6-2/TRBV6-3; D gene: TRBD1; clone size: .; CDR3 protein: CASSSTGHGELFF; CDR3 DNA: TGTGCCAGCAGTTCGACAGGGCACGGGGAGCTGTTTTTT
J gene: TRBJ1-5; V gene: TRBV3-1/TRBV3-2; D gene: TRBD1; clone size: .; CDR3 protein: CASSLGTGANQPQHF; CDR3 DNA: TGTGCCAGCAGCCTAGGGACAGGGGCCAATCAGCCCCAGCATTTT
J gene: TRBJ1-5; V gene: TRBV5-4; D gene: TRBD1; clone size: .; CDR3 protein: CASSLDRGVGTQHF; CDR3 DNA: TGTGCCAGCAGCTTGGACAGGGGAGTAGGGACCCAGCATTTT
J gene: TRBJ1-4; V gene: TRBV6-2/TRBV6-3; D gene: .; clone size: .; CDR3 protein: CASSFGNRNEKLFF; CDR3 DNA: TGTGCCAGCAGTTTTGGAAACCGTAATGAAAAACTGTTTTTT
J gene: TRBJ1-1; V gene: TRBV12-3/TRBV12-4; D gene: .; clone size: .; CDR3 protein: CASSREANTEAFF; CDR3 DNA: TGTGCCAGCAGCCGCGAGGCGAACACTGAAGCTTTCTTT
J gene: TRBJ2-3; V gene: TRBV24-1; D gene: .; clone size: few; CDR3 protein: CATSDSGSTDTQYF; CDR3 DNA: TGTGCCACCAGTGATAGCGGCTCGACAGATACGCAGTATTTT
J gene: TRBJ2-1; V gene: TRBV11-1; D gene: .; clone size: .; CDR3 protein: CASSRAGKTYNEQFF; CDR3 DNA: TGTGCCAGCAGCCGGGCAGGAAAAACCTACAATGAGCAGTTCTTC
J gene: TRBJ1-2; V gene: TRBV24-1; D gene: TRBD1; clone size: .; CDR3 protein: CAASDSRQGAGGYTF; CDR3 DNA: TGTGCCGCCAGTGATTCCCGACAGGGGGCAGGGGGCTACACCTTC
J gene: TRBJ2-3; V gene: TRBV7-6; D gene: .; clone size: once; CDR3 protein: CASSLAIGASTDTQYF; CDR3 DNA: TGTGCCAGCAGCTTAGCGATTGGGGCGAGCACAGATACGCAGTATTTT
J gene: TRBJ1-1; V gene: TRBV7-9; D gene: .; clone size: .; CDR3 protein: CASNLGGFAEAFF; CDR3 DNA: TGTGCCAGCAACCTGGGAGGGTTCGCTGAAGCTTTCTTT
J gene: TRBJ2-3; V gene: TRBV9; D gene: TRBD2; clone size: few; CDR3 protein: CASSPLAGGPADTQYF; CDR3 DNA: TGTGCCAGCAGCCCTTTAGCGGGGGGGCCGGCAGATACGCAGTATTTT
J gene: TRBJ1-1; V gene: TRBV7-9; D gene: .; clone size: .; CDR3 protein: CASSLALVRARHTEAFF; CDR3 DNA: TGTGCCAGCAGCTTAGCGTTGGTTAGGGCTCGGCACACTGAAGCTTTCTTT
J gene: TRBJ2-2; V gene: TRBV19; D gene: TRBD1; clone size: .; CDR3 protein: CASSPPGRGRTGELFF; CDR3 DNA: TGTGCCAGTAGTCCCCCGGGCAGGGGGCGAACCGGGGAGCTGTTTTTT
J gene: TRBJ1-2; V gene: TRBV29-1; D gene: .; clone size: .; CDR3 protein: CSVEDSGDRYTF; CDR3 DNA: TGCAGCGTTGAGGATTCGGGAGACCGCTACACCTTC
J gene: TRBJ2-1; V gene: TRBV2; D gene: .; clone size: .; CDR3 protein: CASSTTTGKPNNEQFF; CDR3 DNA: TGTGCCAGCAGTACCACAACAGGGAAGCCTAACAATGAGCAGTTCTTC
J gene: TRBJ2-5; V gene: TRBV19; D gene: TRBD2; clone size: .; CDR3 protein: CASSISGGARETQYF; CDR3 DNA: TGTGCCAGTAGTATTTCGGGGGGGGCGAGAGAGACCCAGTACTTC
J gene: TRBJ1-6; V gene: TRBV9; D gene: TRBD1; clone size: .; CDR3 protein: CASSAGQGRGSPLHF; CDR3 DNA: TGTGCCAGCAGCGCAGGACAGGGGAGGGGTTCACCCCTCCACTTT
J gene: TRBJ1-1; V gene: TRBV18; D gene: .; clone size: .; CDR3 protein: CASSPSRDPRPNTEAFF; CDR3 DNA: TGTGCCAGCTCACCATCCCGGGATCCCCGGCCCAACACTGAAGCTTTCTTT
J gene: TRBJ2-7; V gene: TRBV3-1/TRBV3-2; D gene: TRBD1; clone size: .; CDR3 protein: CASSHAGTGGAVLYEQYF; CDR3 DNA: TGTGCCAGCAGCCACGCCGGGACAGGGGGCGCAGTCCTCTACGAGCAGTACTTC
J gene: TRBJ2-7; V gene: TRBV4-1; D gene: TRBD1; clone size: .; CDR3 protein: CASSHPDRGAYEQYF; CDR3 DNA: TGCGCCAGCAGCCATCCCGACAGGGGGGCATACGAGCAGTACTTC
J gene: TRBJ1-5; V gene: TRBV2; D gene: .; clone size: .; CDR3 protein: CASSEEVQPQHF; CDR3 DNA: TGTGCCAGCAGTGAGGAGGTCCAGCCCCAGCATTTT
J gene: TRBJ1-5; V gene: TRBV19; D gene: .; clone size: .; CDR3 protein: CASRMGGGDSNQPQHF; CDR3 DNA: TGTGCCAGTAGGATGGGGGGAGGGGATAGCAATCAGCCCCAGCATTTT
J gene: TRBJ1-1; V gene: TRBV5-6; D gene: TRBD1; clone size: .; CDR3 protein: CASSTQPGGEAFF; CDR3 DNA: TGTGCCAGCAGCACTCAACCAGGGGGCGAAGCTTTCTTT
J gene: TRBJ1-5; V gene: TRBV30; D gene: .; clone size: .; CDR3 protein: CAWSPTANQPQHF; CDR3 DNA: TGTGCCTGGAGTCCGACAGCTAATCAGCCCCAGCATTTT
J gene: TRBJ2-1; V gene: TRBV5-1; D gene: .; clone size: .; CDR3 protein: CASSPRGEQLGGEQFF; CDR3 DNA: TGCGCCAGCAGCCCTAGGGGGGAGCAGCTAGGTGGTGAGCAGTTCTTC
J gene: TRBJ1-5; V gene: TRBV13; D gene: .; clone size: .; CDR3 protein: CASSLGAGWNQPQHF; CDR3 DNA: TGTGCCAGCAGCTTGGGCGCCGGATGGAATCAGCCCCAGCATTTT
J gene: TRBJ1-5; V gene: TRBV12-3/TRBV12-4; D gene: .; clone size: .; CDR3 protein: CASRPTGDQPQHF; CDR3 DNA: TGTGCCAGCAGGCCCACGGGGGACCAGCCCCAGCATTTT
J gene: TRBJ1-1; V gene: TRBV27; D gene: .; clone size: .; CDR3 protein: CASGVQGITEAFF; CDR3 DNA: TGTGCCAGCGGAGTACAGGGAATCACTGAAGCTTTCTTT
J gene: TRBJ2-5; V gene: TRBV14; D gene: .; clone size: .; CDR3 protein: CASSQRQLQETQYF; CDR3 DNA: TGTGCCAGCAGCCAGAGGCAGTTACAAGAGACCCAGTACTTC
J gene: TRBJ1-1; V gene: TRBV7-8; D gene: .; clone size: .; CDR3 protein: CASSLGRANTEAFF; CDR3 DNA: TGTGCCAGCAGCTTAGGCAGGGCTAACACTGAAGCTTTCTTT
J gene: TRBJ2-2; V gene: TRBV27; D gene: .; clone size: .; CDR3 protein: CASSWGATLGGELFF; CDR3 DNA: TGTGCCAGCAGTTGGGGCGCGACCTTAGGTGGGGAGCTGTTTTTT
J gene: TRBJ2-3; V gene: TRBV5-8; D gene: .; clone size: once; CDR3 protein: CATGRNTQYF; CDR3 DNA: TGTGCCACGGGGAGGAATACGCAGTATTTT
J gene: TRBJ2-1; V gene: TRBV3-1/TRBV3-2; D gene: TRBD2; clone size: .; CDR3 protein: CASSRGGLAAPNEQFF; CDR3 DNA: TGTGCCAGCAGCCGCGGCGGACTAGCGGCCCCGAATGAGCAGTTCTTC
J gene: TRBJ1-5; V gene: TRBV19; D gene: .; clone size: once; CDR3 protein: CASCTSGGLGNQPQHF; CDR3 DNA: TGTGCCAGTTGCACATCGGGGGGGTTGGGGAATCAGCCCCAGCATTTT
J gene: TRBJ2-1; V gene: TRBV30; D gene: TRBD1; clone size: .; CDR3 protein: CAWAVFRDRGRNEQFF; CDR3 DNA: TGTGCCTGGGCGGTCTTCCGGGACAGGGGGCGAAATGAGCAGTTCTTC
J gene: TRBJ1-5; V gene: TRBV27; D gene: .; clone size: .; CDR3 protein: CASSIRGTLNQPQHF; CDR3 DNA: TGTGCCAGCAGTATTAGGGGAACCCTCAATCAGCCCCAGCATTTT
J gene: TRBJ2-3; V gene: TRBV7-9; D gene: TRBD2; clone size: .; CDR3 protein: CASSPGGSGSSVTDTQYF; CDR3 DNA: TGTGCCAGCAGCCCTGGGGGAAGCGGGAGCTCGGTGACAGATACGCAGTATTTT
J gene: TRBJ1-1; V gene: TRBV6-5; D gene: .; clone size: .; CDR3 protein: CASSLTGRTEAFF; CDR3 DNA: TGTGCCAGCAGTCTTACAGGGCGGACTGAAGCTTTCTTT
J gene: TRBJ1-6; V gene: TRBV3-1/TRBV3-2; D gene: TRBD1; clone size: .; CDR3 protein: CASRDRENSPLHF; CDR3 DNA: TGTGCCAGCCGGGACAGGGAGAATTCACCCCTCCACTTT
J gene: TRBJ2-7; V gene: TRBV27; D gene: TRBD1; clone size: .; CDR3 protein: CAFLRRDSYEQYF; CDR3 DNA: TGTGCCTTCCTACGCCGGGACAGCTACGAGCAGTACTTC
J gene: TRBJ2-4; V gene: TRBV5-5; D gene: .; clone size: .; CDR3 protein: CASSLVGTIAKNIQYF; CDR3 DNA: TGTGCCAGCAGCTTGGTCGGGACGATAGCCAAAAACATTCAGTACTTC
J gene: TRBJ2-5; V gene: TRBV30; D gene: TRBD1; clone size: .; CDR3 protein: CAWSVPGGETQYF; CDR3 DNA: TGTGCCTGGAGTGTACCAGGGGGAGAGACCCAGTACTTC
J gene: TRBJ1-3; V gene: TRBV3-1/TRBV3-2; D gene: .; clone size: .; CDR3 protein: CASSHHADSGNTIYF; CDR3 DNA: TGTGCCAGCAGCCACCACGCAGACTCTGGAAACACCATATATTTT
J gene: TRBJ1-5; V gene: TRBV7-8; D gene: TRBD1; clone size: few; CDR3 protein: CASSSQGGQPQHF; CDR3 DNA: TGTGCCAGCAGTTCTCAGGGGGGTCAGCCCCAGCATTTT
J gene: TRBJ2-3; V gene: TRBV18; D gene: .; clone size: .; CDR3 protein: CASSQLGPDTQYF; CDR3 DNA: TGTGCCAGCTCACAGCTGGGACCAGATACGCAGTATTTT
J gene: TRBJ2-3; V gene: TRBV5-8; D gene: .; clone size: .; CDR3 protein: CASSSGRASGTDTQYF; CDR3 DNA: TGTGCCAGCAGCTCCGGGCGGGCTAGCGGCACAGATACGCAGTATTTT
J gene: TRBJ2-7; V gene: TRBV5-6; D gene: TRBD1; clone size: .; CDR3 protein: CASSWTGWYEQYF; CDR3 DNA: TGTGCCAGCAGCTGGACAGGGTGGTACGAGCAGTACTTC
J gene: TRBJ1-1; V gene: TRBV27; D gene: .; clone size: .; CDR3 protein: CASSLSGAFTEAFF; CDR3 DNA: TGTGCCAGCAGTTTGTCAGGGGCGTTTACTGAAGCTTTCTTT
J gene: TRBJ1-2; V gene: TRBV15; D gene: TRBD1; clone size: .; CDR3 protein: CATSRGGQGNGYTF; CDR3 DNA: TGTGCCACCAGCAGGGGGGGACAGGGAAATGGCTACACCTTC
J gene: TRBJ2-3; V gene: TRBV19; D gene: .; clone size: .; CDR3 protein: CASSISSPGSADTQYF; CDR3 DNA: TGTGCCAGTAGTATATCTAGCCCAGGGAGCGCAGATACGCAGTATTTT
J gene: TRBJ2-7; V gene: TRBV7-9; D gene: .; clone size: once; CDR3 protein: CASSLAGVSYEQYF; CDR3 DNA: TGTGCCAGCAGCTTAGCTGGCGTCTCCTACGAGCAGTACTTC
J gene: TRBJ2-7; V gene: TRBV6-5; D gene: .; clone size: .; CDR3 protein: CAATFGSTNSYEQYF; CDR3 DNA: TGTGCCGCGACCTTCGGGTCCACCAACTCCTACGAGCAGTACTTC
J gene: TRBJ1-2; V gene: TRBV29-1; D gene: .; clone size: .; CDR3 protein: CSVYGPYGYTF; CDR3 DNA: TGCAGCGTTTACGGACCATATGGCTACACCTTC
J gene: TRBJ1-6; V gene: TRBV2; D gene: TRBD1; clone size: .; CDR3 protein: CATLQGQGVVSPLHF; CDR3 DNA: TGTGCCACCCTCCAGGGACAGGGGGTAGTTTCACCCCTCCACTTT
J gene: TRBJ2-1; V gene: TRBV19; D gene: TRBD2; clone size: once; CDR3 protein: CASSIGGRGWNEQFF; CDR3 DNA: TGTGCCAGTAGTATTGGCGGGAGGGGTTGGAATGAGCAGTTCTTC